Listed here are 20 T cell receptor beta chains from one sample, sequenced in a study of beta chain features in type 1 diabetes. Findings of the study overall: Shortening that was moderate but significant affected the TCRB CDR3s of Type 1 diabetes patients in all four CD4+ subsets.

The sequenced template was cDNA made from the entire isolated RNA. Here immunoSEQ multiplex PCR was the method, and the copy in TCRdb shows in-frame clones only, minus some. The data contain more than 55,000 clones, about 50% of them singletons. These receptors' antigens are unknown. Source material: Tregs from blood. Receptors originate from a woman between 40 and 50 years old with type 1 diabetes.

With regard to this clone: At one end, the junction sequence differs from germline, possibly due to a read error. The genes are TRBV7-7 and TRBJ2-3; 8 positions agree with TRBD1. This CDR3 has 14 residues. CDR1 SSHAT and CDR2 FNYEAQ come from the germline V gene (reference sequence). The CDR3 protein is CASSQGAGTDTQYF. CDR3 coding DNA: TGTGCTAGCAGCCAGGGGGCCGGGACAGATACGCAGTATTTT.

Only a few counts were recorded for this clone. The rearrangement joins TRBV6-6 to TRBJ1-2; no clear D gene. Per germline, CDR1 MNHNY and CDR2 SVGAGI (reference sequence). V was trimmed by 1 base and J by 2 bases, leaving 11 bases between them. This CDR3 region has 15 residues. In DNA, the CDR3 is TGTGCCAGCAGTTACTACCAGGAATCAAACTATGGCTACACCTTC. Its protein is CASSYYQESNYGYTF.

V usage is TRBV7-9 and J usage is TRBJ2-5; TRBD1 might be the D (6 bases). The length of the CDR3 is 13 residues. Germline loops: CDR1 SEHNR, CDR2 FQNEAQ (reference sequence). Trimming pared 2 bases from V and 3 bases from J, leaving 7 bases between. The DNA of the CDR3 is TGTGCCAGCAGCTTAAGGACAGAAGAGACCCAGTACTTC. Translation gives CASSLRTEETQYF.

The rearrangement joins TRBV28 to TRBJ2-7; D remains unclear. The CDR3 loop spans 13 amino acids. V shed 2 bases and J shed 1 base, with 6 bases lying between them. CDR1 and CDR2 from the germline V gene are MDHEN and SYDVKM. CDR3 DNA: TGTGCCAGCAGTTTAACACGTTCCTACGAGCAGTACTTC. This sequence encodes CASSLTRSYEQYF.

The chain joins TRBV7-9 to TRBJ1-4; no reliable D call. V lost 4 bases and J 8 bases, leaving 11 bases between the germline ends. The CDR3 totals 13 residues. Per the germline V gene, CDR1 is SEHNR and CDR2 is FQNEAQ (reference sequence). CDR3 protein: CASSSEWREKLFF. The CDR3 nucleotides read TGTGCCAGCAGCTCGGAATGGAGGGAAAAACTGTTTTTT.

This clone has only a few counts. The rearrangement links TRBV6-6 to TRBJ2-2; 8 bases agree with TRBD1. Germline loops: CDR1 MNHNY, CDR2 SVGAGI (reference sequence). The junction had 5 bases not matched to a gene; V was cut back by 6 bases and J by 5 bases. This CDR3 has 14 residues. The CDR3 nucleotides are TGTGCCAGCAGAACAGGGGGATCGACCGGGGAGCTGTTTTTT. Translated: CASRTGGSTGELFF.

V gene TRBV7-9 combines with J gene TRBJ1-1; the D gene is possibly TRBD1 (6 bases). In germline, CDR1 is SEHNR, CDR2 FQNEAQ (reference sequence). This CDR3 spans 13 amino acids. V lost 9 bases, J lost 0 bases, and 11 bases lay in between. The CDR3 region has the DNA TGTGCCAGTCACGGACAGATGAACACTGAAGCTTTCTTT. Translating gives CASHGQMNTEAFF.

V gene TRBV5-1 combines with J gene TRBJ2-1; 7 bases agree with TRBD1. The V segment lost 2 bases and the J segment 3 bases; nucleotides outside the gene matches: 5. The germline V gene encodes CDR1 SGHRS and CDR2 YFSETQ. The CDR3 sequence is 15 residues long. The CDR3 DNA sequence: TGCGCCAGCAGCTTCGGACAGGTGAACTACAATGAGCAGTTCTTC. Translation: CASSFGQVNYNEQFF.

The chain has TRBV7-3 and TRBJ2-1, with 11 nucleotides matching TRBD2. The CDR3 length is 15 residues. With V trimmed by 5 bases and J by 9 bases, 9 bases remained unmatched. Germline assignment: CDR1 SGHTA and CDR2 FQGTGA. As DNA, the CDR3 is TGTGCCAGCAGCCCCCGACTAGCGGGATCCGGTGAGCAGTTCTTC. Its protein is CASSPRLAGSGEQFF.

This chain connects TRBV19 to TRBJ2-1; 7 nucleotides match TRBD2. The CDR3 runs 17 residues. V was clipped by 6 bases and J by 1 base; unmatched bases: 12. Germline values: CDR1 LNHDA, CDR2 SQIVND (reference sequence). The CDR3 sequence is CASRTSRLAPSYNEQFF. The CDR3 bases are TGTGCCAGTAGGACCTCCCGACTAGCCCCATCCTACAATGAGCAGTTCTTC.

This clone was detected only once. Written as DNA, the CDR3 is TGTGCCAGCAGCCTCCCTGGGGGAGGACAGCCCCAGCATTTT. It translates to CASSLPGGGQPQHF. The chain couples TRBV6-6 to TRBJ1-5; D may be TRBD1 (5 bases). Trimming left V 6 bases short and J 7 bases short, with 16 bases between. CDR1 and CDR2 (germline): MNHNY, SVGAGI (reference sequence). The CDR3 runs to 14 residues.

Only one count was recorded for this clone. The chain uses TRBV6-6 and TRBJ2-2, with 8 bases fitting TRBD1. CDR3 length: 16 residues. Germline loops: CDR1 MNHNY, CDR2 SVGAGI (reference sequence). After removal of 8 bases from V and 3 bases from J, the junction contained 11 bases not matched to a gene. Here the CDR3 DNA reads TGTGCCAGCTACAGGAGAGCAGGGGGCGACACCGGGGAGCTGTTTTTT. It codes for CASYRRAGGDTGELFF.

The genes are TRBV5-1 and TRBJ1-1; D unclear. Germline CDR1 is SGHRS and CDR2 is YFSETQ. The CDR3 runs to 13 residues. Deletions cut 2 bases from V and 1 base from J, with 6 bases between. CDR3 protein: CASSFRGNTEAFF. The CDR3 DNA reads TGCGCCAGCAGCTTCAGAGGGAACACTGAAGCTTTCTTT.

This clone was counted only a few times. This rearrangement joins TRBV6-6 to TRBJ1-2; possible D gene TRBD1, 6 bases. Trimming cost V 1 base and J 2 bases, with 14 bases left between them. CDR3 size: 16 residues. Germline V lookup: CDR1 MNHNY, CDR2 SVGAGI (reference sequence). CDR3 region: CASSYLGAKANYGYTF. CDR3 nucleotide sequence: TGTGCCAGCAGTTACTTGGGGGCGAAGGCAAACTATGGCTACACCTTC.

The J gene is TRBJ1-5, the V gene TRBV6-1; D is perhaps TRBD1 (6 bases). The V and J ends lost 5 bases and 6 bases respectively, with 8 bases between them. Germline CDR1 reads MNHNS; CDR2 reads SASEGT. The CDR3 covers 12 residues. The CDR3 DNA reads as TGTGCCAGCAGTACAGGGATTCAGCCCCAGCATTTT. Translated: CASSTGIQPQHF.

This clone has a handful of counts. CDR3 residues: CASSEVRGEKLFF. For the CDR3, the DNA is TGTGCCAGCAGTGAAGTTCGGGGAGAAAAACTGTTTTTT. The gene calls are TRBV6-1 and TRBJ1-4; D not resolved. This CDR3 comprises 13 residues. Trimming removed 1 base at V and 8 bases at J, with 8 bases between. Germline V gene sequence: CDR1 MNHNS, CDR2 SASEGT.

The count of this clone is one. The genes are TRBV7-3 and TRBJ2-7; TRBD1 aligns across 9 bases. Trimming cost V 3 bases and J 11 bases; bases outside gene matches: 14. Germline CDR1 is SGHTA and CDR2 is FQGTGA. The CDR3 consists of 15 residues. The CDR3 DNA sequence: TGTGCCAGCAGCTTGGATGGGACAGGGCTGGTCCGGGAGTACTTC. Its protein product is CASSLDGTGLVREYF.

The CDR3 here is CASSLAGDNYGYTF. Written as DNA, the CDR3 is TGTGCCAGCAGCTTAGCAGGGGATAACTATGGCTACACCTTC. The rearrangement joins TRBV11-2 to TRBJ1-2; TRBD1 might be the D (6 bases). Looked up from germline, CDR1 is SGHAT and CDR2 is FQNNGV. V dropped 1 base and J dropped 1 base, with 7 bases sitting between them. This CDR3 contains 14 residues.

The genes are TRBV2 and TRBJ1-2; a weak D match, TRBD1 (5 bases). The CDR3 length is 11 residues. The germline V gene encodes CDR1 SNHLY and CDR2 FYNNEI. V gave up 3 bases and J gave up 6 bases, with 5 bases separating them. CDR3 amino acids: CASSDRDGYTF. For the CDR3, the DNA is TGTGCCAGCAGTGACAGGGATGGCTACACCTTC.

The V gene is TRBV5-1, the J gene TRBJ1-1; no definite D call. CDR3 length equals 11 residues. Per germline, CDR1 SGHRS and CDR2 YFSETQ. Deletions cut 2 bases from V and 8 bases from J, with 7 bases between. The CDR3 region is CASSLGLEAFF. The CDR3 DNA follows: TGCGCCAGCAGCTTAGGACTCGAAGCTTTCTTT. The variable domain in full, completed from reference TRBV5-1 and TRBJ1-1, reads KAGVTQTPRYLIKTRGQQVTLSCSPISGHRSVSWYQQTPGQGLQFLFEYFSETQRNKGNFPGRFSGRQFSNSRSEMNVSTLELGDSALYLCASSLGLEAFFGQGTRLTVV.